Listed below are T cell receptor beta chains from one sample, sequenced in a study of CD4 T cells in relation to SARS-CoV-2 and coronaviruses. Their antigen targets remain unknown. Profiled with immunoSEQ multiplex PCR; TCRdb holds only in-frame clones, not every one. The sample lists 30,000 to 40,000 clones, about three quarters occurring once. What was sequenced was memory CD4+ T cells from PBMCs, cultured in vitro. The receptor source for this set is an adult with COVID-19. The CDR3 runs from the conserved cysteine through the conserved F or W. Each record gives: V gene, J gene, D gene, clone size, CDR3 protein, CDR3 DNA. D genes are given only for firm matches. The listing skips clone size in some rows; elsewhere it reads once, few, many or a size class.

TRBV5-6	TRBJ2-1	TRBD2	NA	CASSFFGRTYNEQFF	TGTGCCAGCAGCTTTTTCGGGAGGACGTACAATGAGCAGTTCTTC
TRBV7-8	TRBJ2-1	TRBD1	NA	CASSLFGTGVNEQFF	TGTGCCAGCAGCTTATTCGGGACAGGGGTTAATGAGCAGTTCTTC
TRBV6-2/TRBV6-3	TRBJ1-4	NA	NA	CASSRLREKLFF	TGTGCCAGCAGCCGGCTCCGAGAAAAACTGTTTTTT
TRBV28	TRBJ2-7	NA	NA	CASSSSGAILEQYF	TGTGCCAGCAGTTCCTCAGGGGCGATTTTAGAGCAGTACTTC
TRBV15	TRBJ1-3	NA	NA	CATSGYQERHSGNTIYF	TGTGCCACCAGCGGATATCAGGAGCGCCACTCTGGAAACACCATATATTTT
TRBV21-1	TRBJ2-7	NA	few	CASSKGKTGEGYEQYF	TGTGCCAGCAGCAAAGGAAAAACGGGAGAAGGGTACGAGCAGTACTTC
TRBV5-1	TRBJ2-3	NA	NA	CASSSRGTLFSSTDTQYF	TGCGCCAGCAGCTCGCGAGGGACGCTTTTTTCTAGCACAGATACGCAGTATTTT
TRBV7-2	TRBJ2-5	TRBD2	NA	CASSYSAGAGETQYF	TGTGCCAGCAGCTACTCAGCGGGAGCCGGGGAGACCCAGTACTTC
TRBV6-6	TRBJ2-7	TRBD1	NA	CASSGPGQGKDEQYF	TGTGCCAGCAGTGGTCCGGGACAGGGAAAGGACGAGCAGTACTTC
TRBV6-5	TRBJ2-7	TRBD1	NA	CASSYSDRSYEQYF	TGTGCCAGCAGTTACTCGGACAGGTCCTACGAGCAGTACTTC
TRBV7-6	TRBJ2-1	TRBD2	NA	CASSSSSLAGEEQFF	TGTGCCAGCAGCTCTTCTAGCCTAGCGGGAGAGGAGCAGTTCTTC
TRBV30	TRBJ1-2	TRBD1	few	CAWSGGTANYGYTF	TGTGCCTGGAGCGGCGGGACAGCTAACTATGGCTACACCTTC
TRBV4-3	TRBJ1-6	NA	NA	CASSQERSPLHF	TGCGCCAGCAGCCAAGAACGCTCACCCCTCCACTTT
TRBV4-2	TRBJ2-3	TRBD2	NA	CASSQGTSGSDTDTQYF	TGTGCCAGCAGCCAAGGGACTAGCGGGTCAGACACAGATACGCAGTATTTT
TRBV18	TRBJ2-1	TRBD1	NA	CASSPPGQVKNEQFF	TGTGCCAGCTCACCACCGGGACAGGTGAAGAATGAGCAGTTCTTC
TRBV5-6	TRBJ2-1	NA	NA	CASSSLWYNEQFF	TGTGCCAGCAGCTCCCTCTGGTACAATGAGCAGTTCTTC
TRBV5-4	TRBJ2-2	TRBD2	once	CASSRFEGSLAGHTGELFF	TGTGCCAGCAGCCGATTTGAGGGGAGCCTAGCGGGACACACCGGGGAGCTGTTTTTT
TRBV6-6	TRBJ1-4	NA	NA	CASSTKTATNEKLFF	TGTGCCAGCAGTACCAAGACTGCAACTAATGAAAAACTGTTTTTT
TRBV5-1	TRBJ2-3	NA	NA	CASSLGQLNGDTQYF	TGCGCCAGCAGCTTAGGACAGTTAAACGGAGATACGCAGTATTTT
TRBV3-1/TRBV3-2	TRBJ2-2	TRBD2	NA	CASSQDVRARLAPSTGELFF	TGTGCCAGCAGCCAAGACGTAAGGGCTCGACTAGCCCCGAGCACCGGGGAGCTGTTTTTT
TRBV30	TRBJ1-2	TRBD1	NA	CAWSKNWGQKFYGYTF	TGTGCCTGGAGCAAAAACTGGGGACAGAAATTCTATGGCTACACCTTC
TRBV28	TRBJ2-7	TRBD1	few	CASSPIGQGKTYEQYF	TGTGCCAGCAGCCCAATTGGACAGGGTAAAACCTACGAGCAGTACTTC
TRBV27	TRBJ1-2	TRBD1	NA	CASRSTGTGPNGYTF	TGTGCCAGCAGAAGTACCGGGACAGGGCCCAATGGCTACACCTTC
TRBV30	TRBJ1-2	NA	NA	CAWSLTGWDNYGYTF	TGTGCCTGGTCCCTCACGGGATGGGATAACTATGGCTACACCTTC
TRBV9	TRBJ2-3	TRBD1	NA	CASSPRQGDTDTQYF	TGTGCCAGCAGCCCAAGACAGGGTGATACAGATACGCAGTATTTT
TRBV3-1/TRBV3-2	TRBJ2-1	NA	few	CASSYTSDNEQFF	TGTGCCAGCAGCTACACCTCCGACAATGAGCAGTTCTTC
TRBV6-5	TRBJ2-3	NA	NA	CASSRTSTDTQYF	TGTGCCAGCAGCCGAACTAGCACAGATACGCAGTATTTT
TRBV18	TRBJ1-1	NA	NA	CASSPSATVTEAFF	TGTGCCAGCTCACCATCCGCGACAGTCACTGAAGCTTTCTTT
TRBV7-9	TRBJ2-1	NA	NA	CASSLRGGANYNEQFF	TGTGCCAGCAGCTTACGGGGCGGGGCTAATTACAATGAGCAGTTCTTC
TRBV6-1	TRBJ1-2	NA	NA	CASSEGLISGVGYTF	TGTGCCAGCAGTGAAGGTCTGATTTCGGGGGTTGGCTACACCTTC
TRBV5-1	TRBJ1-2	TRBD1	NA	CASSRQGEYGYTF	TGCGCCAGCAGCCGGCAGGGGGAATATGGCTACACCTTC
TRBV2	TRBJ1-1	TRBD1	once	CASSPYFRDRGPEAFF	TGTGCCAGCAGTCCGTACTTCCGGGACAGGGGGCCGGAGGCTTTCTTT
TRBV5-1	TRBJ2-3	NA	NA	CASSIRTETDTQYF	TGCGCCAGCAGCATAAGGACAGAAACAGATACGCAGTATTTT
TRBV5-1	TRBJ1-1	NA	NA	CASSLFQGRFGEAFF	TGCGCCAGCAGCTTGTTTCAGGGGCGGTTTGGTGAAGCTTTCTTT
TRBV10-3	TRBJ1-2	NA	NA	CAISVLGVGANYGYTF	TGTGCCATCAGTGTCCTAGGGGTTGGAGCTAACTATGGCTACACCTTC
TRBV18	TRBJ2-7	NA	NA	CASSPGTRNNEQYF	TGTGCCAGCTCCCCCGGAACAAGAAACAACGAGCAGTACTTC
TRBV20-1	TRBJ2-5	NA	NA	CSASILRLGEGETQYF	TGCAGTGCTAGTATCCTCCGTCTGGGAGAGGGGGAGACCCAGTACTTC
TRBV6-5	TRBJ2-2	NA	NA	CASMKQPNTGELFF	TGTGCCAGCATGAAGCAGCCGAACACCGGGGAGCTGTTTTTT
TRBV6-2/TRBV6-3	TRBJ1-5	TRBD1	NA	CASSFGTAINQPQHF	TGTGCCAGCAGTTTCGGGACAGCCATCAATCAGCCCCAGCATTTT
TRBV6-5	TRBJ2-7	NA	once	CASSQVVGYEQYF	TGTGCCAGCAGCCAGGTGGTGGGGTACGAGCAGTACTTC